The 28 T cell receptor beta chains presented below share a single source sample, sequenced in a study of T cell clusters in autoimmune cytopenias (dated by TCRdb to between 2018 and 2021). TRB amplification used around 250 ng of peripheral blood genomic DNA, some 40,000 genome equivalents, per sample. Sequencing instrument: Illumina MiSeq. TRB rearrangements were amplified by multiplex PCR using a touch-down protocol with TRB-A and TRB-B primer pools mixed in one tube. Each entry corresponds to one CDR3 protein sequence from reads that TCRdb reprocessed, and DNA is not given. The table of this sample itemizes 5,000 to 6,500 distinct CDR3 sequences. 4.5% to 5.5% of the sample is taken by the ten largest. Sequenced material: peripheral blood. Receptors were obtained from a human donor with an autoimmune cytopenia or autoimmune hepatitis (not recorded which).

The J gene is TRBJ2-1, the V gene TRBV12-3 or TRBV12-4. The CDR3 runs to 15 residues. This CDR3 reads CASSLDRGYYNEQFF.

The chain employs TRBV7-2 and TRBJ1-6. The CDR3 runs 13 residues. Germline CDR1 reads SGHTA; CDR2 reads FQGNSA. CDR3 protein: CASSLLENSPLHF.

This chain uses TRBV4-3 with TRBJ2-7; the TCRdb D gene call, TRBD1, has no DNA to confirm it. The length of the CDR3 is 14 residues. The germline gives CDR1 LGHNA, CDR2 YSLEER. Here the CDR3 reads CASSQVTGGGEQYF.

This clonotype shows up as medium-sized (0.01 to 0.1%) by frequency. The chain combines TRBV6-5 with TRBJ2-5; no DNA is available, so the TRBD2 call from TCRdb remains unchecked. Germline assignment: CDR1 MNHEY and CDR2 SVGAGI. CDR3 size: 15 residues. The CDR3 here is CASRLLAGPQETQYF.

The chain carries TRBV5-1 and TRBJ1-4; no DNA is available, so the TRBD1 call from TCRdb remains unchecked. This CDR3 has 15 amino acids. Per germline, CDR1 SGHRS and CDR2 YFSETQ. The chain's CDR3 is CASTGNGGGNEKLFF.

According to its frequency, this clonotype is medium-sized. The chain joins TRBV19 to TRBJ2-7. The length of the CDR3 is 13 residues. CDR1 and CDR2 from the germline V gene are LNHDA and SQIVND (reference sequence). The CDR3 loop is CASSREGSYEQYF.

This chain links TRBV14 with TRBJ1-2; absent DNA, TCRdb's TRBD1 call cannot be checked. CDR1 is SGHDN, CDR2 FVKESK, per germline. This CDR3 comprises 13 residues. The CDR3 loop is CASSPDRNYGYTF.

This clonotype is deemed medium-sized by its frequency. The chain carries TRBV6-2 or TRBV6-3 and TRBJ2-3; TCRdb proposes TRBD1, but this gene call is untestable without DNA. Per the germline V gene, CDR1 is MNHEY and CDR2 is SVGEGT. The CDR3 sequence is 13 residues long. This chain's CDR3 is CASLGQGMDTQYF.

The chain joins TRBV12-3 or TRBV12-4 to TRBJ2-5; without DNA, the TCRdb call of TRBD2 cannot be checked. The CDR3 has 15 amino acids. The CDR3 sequence: CASSPGGAGEETQYF.

By frequency, this clonotype is medium-sized (0.01 to 0.1%). The chain recombines TRBV5-5 with TRBJ1-1; TCRdb designates TRBD1, a call that cannot be tested without DNA. The V gene's germline CDR1 is SGHKS and CDR2 YYEKEE (reference sequence). The CDR3 runs to 13 residues. The CDR3: CASSLQGSTEAFF.

This chain joins TRBV6-1 and TRBJ2-5; TCRdb's D call of TRBD2 is untestable without DNA. The CDR3 sequence is 14 residues long. Germline CDR1 MNHNS, CDR2 SASEGT. CDR3 sequence: CASLWEGSGETQYF.

The chain links TRBV7-9 to TRBJ2-1; TCRdb's assignment of TRBD2 cannot be checked, as there is no DNA. Looked up from germline, CDR1 is SEHNR and CDR2 is FQNEAQ (reference sequence). This CDR3 is built from 14 residues. Here the CDR3 reads CASSRAGGTNEQFF.

The genes are TRBV5-1 and TRBJ2-7; TCRdb's assignment of TRBD1 cannot be checked, as there is no DNA. This CDR3 comprises 13 residues. CDR1 is SGHRS and CDR2 is YFSETQ in the germline V gene. The CDR3 loop is CASSRTGGGEQYF.

This clonotype counts as medium-sized by frequency. The genes are TRBV30 and TRBJ1-2; TCRdb gives TRBD1 as the D gene, but with no DNA this cannot be confirmed. The germline V gene has CDR1 GTSNPN and CDR2 SVGIG (reference sequence). The CDR3 is 14 residues long. This chain's CDR3 is CAWSEYWRGTGYTF.

The CDR3 region is CASSLTSSGNEQFF. This chain connects TRBV5-6 to TRBJ2-1. The CDR3 is 14 amino acids. The germline V gene encodes CDR1 SGHDT and CDR2 YYEEEE.

Considering frequency, this clonotype is medium-sized. This chain links TRBV27 with TRBJ2-3; TCRdb outputs TRBD1, but without DNA this stays unchecked. Germline V gene data show CDR1 as MNHEY and CDR2 as SMNVEV (reference sequence). This CDR3 comprises 14 residues. The CDR3 sequence is CASTGDPFLDTQYF.

The rearrangement links TRBV7-6 to TRBJ1-5. The CDR3 totals 16 residues. Germline-derived CDR1 and CDR2 are SGHVS and FNYEAQ. CDR3 residues: CASSTDTAHINQPQHF.

The gene calls are TRBV7-2 and TRBJ1-6. Germline loops: CDR1 SGHTA, CDR2 FQGNSA. The CDR3 has 14 residues. The CDR3 sequence is CASSLPWTSSPLHF. The full variable domain, its missing parts supplied by reference TRBV7-2 and TRBJ1-6, is GAGVSQSPSNKVTEKGKDVELRCDPISGHTALYWYRQSLGQGLEFLIYFQGNSAPDKSGLPSDRFSAERTGGSVSTLTIQRTQQEDSAVYLCASSLPWTSSPLHFGNGTRLTVT.

J is TRBJ2-1 and V is TRBV27. The CDR3 has 14 residues. Looked up from germline, CDR1 is MNHEY and CDR2 is SMNVEV (reference sequence). The CDR3: CATRIGSTIYEQFF.

By frequency, this clonotype registers medium-sized. The chain is built from TRBV6-1 and TRBJ1-5; TCRdb's D gene call, TRBD1, goes unchecked for lack of DNA. The CDR3 totals 16 residues. Germline CDR1 MNHNS, CDR2 SASEGT. The CDR3 loop is CAPKWDRDISDQPQHF.

V is TRBV7-9 and J is TRBJ2-5; TCRdb picks TRBD1, but there is no DNA to check that call. CDR3 length: 13 residues. The germline V gene has CDR1 SEHNR and CDR2 FQNEAQ (reference sequence). CDR3 residues: CASAIGRGETQYF. Filled out from reference TRBV7-9 and TRBJ2-5, the complete variable domain reads DTGVSQNPRHKITKRGQNVTFRCDPISEHNRLYWYRQTLGQGPEFLTYFQNEAQLEKSRLLSDRFSAERPKGSFSTLEIQRTEQGDSAMYLCASAIGRGETQYFGPGTRLLVL.

The rearrangement joins TRBV7-9 to TRBJ2-5; absent DNA, TCRdb's TRBD1 call cannot be checked. CDR1 is SEHNR and CDR2 is FQNEAQ in the germline V gene (reference sequence). CDR3 length: 15 amino acids. The CDR3 here is CASSLAGTYQETQYF.

The chain uses TRBV7-9 and TRBJ2-7; with no DNA, the TCRdb D assignment of TRBD1 cannot be verified. This CDR3 has 12 amino acids. Germline V lookup: CDR1 SEHNR, CDR2 FQNEAQ (reference sequence). This chain's CDR3 is CASSQQDYEQYF.

The CDR3 protein is CASSLAGTRFTDTQYF. J is TRBJ2-3 and V is TRBV5-1; TCRdb's D call of TRBD1 is untestable without DNA. The CDR3 has 16 amino acids. The germline V gene encodes CDR1 SGHRS and CDR2 YFSETQ.

Its frequency marks this clonotype as large. The chain carries TRBV29-1 and TRBJ2-2; without DNA, the TCRdb call of TRBD1 cannot be checked. The germline V gene has CDR1 SQVTM and CDR2 ANQGSEA. The CDR3 has 11 residues. The CDR3 sequence: CSGTGAGELFF.

This clonotype counts as medium-sized (0.01 to 0.1%) by frequency. This chain joins TRBV6-6 and TRBJ1-6. The CDR3 runs 12 residues. Looked up from germline, CDR1 is MNHNY and CDR2 is SVGAGI (reference sequence). CDR3 in amino acids: CASSGRNSPLHF.

The genes are TRBV7-2 and TRBJ1-5. The CDR3 sequence is 16 residues long. Germline V gives CDR1 SGHTA, CDR2 FQGNSA. The CDR3 spells CASSLAVGGGNQPQHF.

The V call is TRBV25-1, the J call TRBJ2-7; TCRdb calls TRBD1, which cannot be checked without DNA. The CDR3 runs to 16 residues. Germline CDR1 and CDR2: MGHDK and SYGVNS. The chain's CDR3 is CASSEYSGGSSYEQYF.